This TCR beta chain was sequenced in a study of blood T cell repertoires in COVID-19 (dated by TCRdb to 2020 to 2022). As for the study more broadly: The collaborator samples originated in the United States, Italy and Spain and spanned the acute and convalescent phases of COVID-19. The material from the prospective study consisted of cDNA or gDNA derived from T cells, B-cell-depleted T cells, or PBMCs. The dataset comprised deeply sampled blood TCRbeta repertoires from subjects exposed to, actively infected with, or recovered from COVID-19. A freely available public database, intended as a resource for researchers studying the immune response to SARS-CoV-2, is where the repertoires were released. Samples came from the ongoing ImmuneRACE study (first 160 participants) plus 1,254 subjects from 6 global collaborators. Nearly every sample came with metadata listing a de-identified subject ID, COVID-19 status, age in years and sex. Where available, HLA class I and class II types were obtained from metadata supplied by the sample provider rather than from assay-based typing. Summary of the overall study and its limitations: The quantity of clinical and demographic metadata differed by source and by participant and was supplied without curation.

One collaborating source in Seattle enrolled patients during active infection and followed them longitudinally through the course of disease. Collaborating institutions collected whole blood in K2EDTA tubes following their own protocols. For TCRbeta analysis, collaborators shipped samples in one of three forms: frozen whole blood, isolated PBMCs, or DNA extracted from either of those sample types. As to this clone: What antigen it recognizes has not been identified. Per-base quality was not reported, and no clone a single base away is much larger than it.

The immunoSEQ Assay, a bias-controlled multiplex PCR, was used to amplify TCRbeta CDR3 regions from genomic DNA. The published analysis was carried out like this. Within the assay, amplification of reference gene primers was used to estimate how many nucleated cells each sample contained. To quantify the absolute abundance of each unique TCRbeta CDR3 rearrangement, sequence reads were collapsed and filtered. For each sample, productive Simpson clonality was calculated as the square root of Simpson's diversity index across productive rearrangements. This is the immuneACCESS table as TCRdb keeps it, with only in-frame sequences that have V and J called. A part of the clones is gone; compared with another copy, unresolved V genes explain less than half, and the rest is unexplained. The V and J calls and the clone size are those of that table, but D and trimming were determined from the DNA. The sample records around 35,000 clones, 81% of which are singletons. 2.5% to 3.5% of the sample rests with the top ten.

From a lookup of the germline V gene, CDR1 and CDR2 are SGHVS and FQNEAQ. Deletion took 0 bases off V and 2 bases off J, with a span of 11 bases between the germline ends. The CDR3 sequence holds 15 residues, the cysteine and phenylalanine included. Of the read, only the CDR3 DNA is kept; its 45 bases are in frame from base 1. This TCR derives from a man in his 70s with COVID-19, enrolled during active disease. Here the chain combines TRBV7-8 and TRBJ2-7; the D gene cannot be named for sure. Input material: peripheral blood. The encoded CDR3 is CASSLAELQTYEQYF. The DNA reads as follows: TGTGCCAGCAGCTTAGCTGAATTACAGACCTACGAGCAGTACTTC.